This entry features one T cell receptor (beta chain) sequence. What it binds is not known. This record belongs to a study of cytomegalovirus exposure and HLA in healthy donors. Notes on the study in general: Later analysis identified a missense DCLRE1C variant that was linked to TCR beta V- and J-gene trimming. By a later analysis, the bulk of CMV-associated TCR beta chains appeared HLA-restricted.

This CDR3 is built from 14 residues. With 6 bases clipped from V and 7 bases from J, the junction kept 8 bases outside the gene matches. CDR1 and CDR2 (germline): MNHEY, SMNVEV (reference sequence). Researchers ran the PCR with 60 Vbeta and 13 Jbeta primers. The method was immunoSEQ multiplex PCR; TCRdb's version includes in-frame clones alone and lacks a portion of them. The repertoire holds under 250,000 clones, with approximately 88% as singletons. Healthy individuals who donated bone marrow served as the donors. The receptor comes from a boy between 2 and 10 years old in good health and CMV-seronegative. Sequenced material: PBMCs. The V gene is TRBV27, the J gene TRBJ2-5; 10 bases align to TRBD2. DNA of the CDR3: TGTGCCAGCAGCTCGACTAGCGGGCCAGGGACCCAGTACTTC. Translation gives CASSSTSGPGTQYF.